This T cell receptor (beta chain) was captured in a study of cytomegalovirus exposure and HLA in healthy donors. Findings of the study overall: A later analysis showed that HLA-associated TCR beta chains had undergone more clonal expansion than equally common others. The authors later found most CMV-associated TCR beta chains appeared HLA-restricted. Several of the most significant clusters appeared, in a later analysis, to be linked to common viral pathogens. The authors later found TCR association rates varying by HLA locus, with DRB1 most and HLA-C fewest.

This clone is a singleton in its sample. Its antigen is currently unknown. The CDR3 loop spans 14 amino acids. CDR1 and CDR2 from the germline V gene are LGHNA and YSLEER. With 1 base removed from V and 5 bases from J, the gap between germline ends came to 11 bases. PCR used 60 Vbeta primers and 13 Jbeta primers. The protocol was immunoSEQ multiplex PCR, while the TCRdb copy is restricted to in-frame clones and leaves out a portion. This sample yields some 190,000 clones, of which 65% to 80% are seen a single time; 2% to 2.5% belongs to the top ten. The TCR was taken from a woman in her 30s in good health and CMV-seropositive. Sequenced: PBMCs. The chain joins TRBV4-3 to TRBJ2-5; D is unresolved. The CDR3 region has the DNA TGCGCCAGCAGCCAAGTTTCGTCCGGGGAGACCCAGTACTTC. Encoded protein: CASSQVSSGETQYF.